This entry describes one TCR beta chain. CD8 cells classed as naive were CD45RO-negative and positively selected for CCR7, excluding terminally differentiated effector memory CD45RA+ cells. The CDR3 has 13 residues. V lost 2 bases and J lost 6, with 10 bases in between. CDR1 is SEHNR and CDR2 is FQNEAQ in the germline V gene (reference sequence). The sample is drawn from a study of shared clonotypes between healthy human individuals. Study details: Researchers drew samples from two women and a few men aged 18 to 49. The plates for each donor numbered three CD4 naive, three CD4 memory, two CD8 naive and one CD8 memory.

Every immunoSEQ plate was one replicate of a subset's evenly spread DNA. Authors' analysis steps: Sequence data from immunoSEQ were junction-only and lacked quality scores; consequently, filtering differed. Assay used: immunoSEQ multiplex PCR; TCRdb lists only in-frame clones, some missing. D and trimming were read from the DNA, whereas the V and J calls and clone size are those reported in that table. This table has approximately 840,000 clones, around 96% appearing once. The chain combines TRBV7-9 with TRBJ1-1; D call uncertain. Source material: naive CD8+ T cells sorted from blood. The origin of this receptor is a man aged 25-45 years in good health. The CDR3 sequence: CASSLNPAAEAFF. CDR3 bases: TGTGCCAGCAGCTTAAATCCGGCGGCTGAAGCTTTCTTT. Full variable domain (remainder filled in from reference TRBV7-9 and TRBJ1-1): DTGVSQNPRHKITKRGQNVTFRCDPISEHNRLYWYRQTLGQGPEFLTYFQNEAQLEKSRLLSDRFSAERPKGSFSTLEIQRTEQGDSAMYLCASSLNPAAEAFFGQGTRLTVV.